A single sample is the source of the 22 T cell receptor beta chains below, sequenced in a study of T cells in Graves' hyperthyroidism and ophthalmopathy. Researchers amplified the TCR beta CDR3 regions from RNA transcripts. HTBI primers drove first-round RT-PCR of the TCR CDR3. A single record per CDR3 protein comes from TCRdb applying MiXCR to the multiplex PCR reads. The table lists about 500,000 distinct CDR3 sequences, over 15% of them singletons, with about 17% in the top ten. The sequenced material came from blood. All receptors come from a woman aged 18 to 35 with Graves' hyperthyroidism.

This clonotype was detected many times. V is TRBV20-1 and J is TRBJ1-5; D gene ambiguous. The CDR3 sequence is 12 residues long. Germline CDR1 DFQATT, CDR2 SNEGSKA (reference sequence). Trimming pared 1 base from V and 7 bases from J, leaving 8 bases between. Written as DNA, the CDR3 is TGCAGTGCTAGAGTTTTCGGGCAGCCCCAGCATTTT. Its protein product is CSARVFGQPQHF.

The chain carries TRBV11-2 and TRBJ2-7; TRBD1 agrees at 10 bases. J lost 1 base, V lost 8 bases, and 11 bases had no gene match. Germline V gene sequence: CDR1 SGHAT, CDR2 FQNNGV. The CDR3 runs to 16 residues. CDR3 in amino acids: CASRSLDRGMSYEQYF. The CDR3 region has the DNA TGTGCCAGCCGGAGCCTGGACAGGGGGATGTCCTACGAGCAGTACTTC.

This clonotype was seen ten or more times. This chain uses TRBV20-1 with TRBJ2-7, with D uncertain. The CDR3 totals 15 residues. Germline CDR1 and CDR2: DFQATT and SNEGSKA (reference sequence). V lost 3 bases to trimming and J lost 0 bases, with 15 bases between them. The CDR3 reads CSASPGRTLSYEQYF. The CDR3 DNA reads TGCAGTGCTAGCCCGGGTAGGACCCTCTCCTACGAGCAGTACTTC.

This clonotype has ten or more counts. The chain has TRBV15 and TRBJ2-1; weak D call: TRBD2 (5 bases). The CDR3 contains 13 residues. V lost 0 bases and J lost 12, with 12 bases in between. CDR1 LNHNV and CDR2 YYDKDF come from the germline V gene (reference sequence). The CDR3 sequence is CATSRDSASTQFF. DNA of the CDR3: TGTGCCACCAGCAGAGATTCGGCTAGCACGCAGTTCTTC.

The sample holds a few counts of this clonotype. V and J are TRBV27 and TRBJ1-5; D unclear. Trimming pared 6 bases from V and 5 bases from J, leaving 11 bases between. Germline CDR1 is MNHEY and CDR2 is SMNVEV (reference sequence). The CDR3 contains 13 residues. The CDR3 loop is CASSPSSYQPQHF. The CDR3 DNA follows: TGTGCCAGCAGCCCGTCAAGCTATCAGCCCCAGCATTTT.

This rearrangement joins TRBV19 to TRBJ2-1; possible D gene TRBD2, 7 bases. V dropped 10 bases and J dropped 8 bases, with 18 bases sitting between them. The germline CDR1 and CDR2 sequences are LNHDA and SQIVND (reference sequence). This CDR3 is 13 amino acids long. The CDR3 DNA sequence: TGTGCCACAAGCTGGGGGGAGGGGGATGAGCAGTTCTTC. This sequence encodes CATSWGEGDEQFF.

This clonotype turned up a few times. The genes are TRBV29-1 and TRBJ2-4; D is unresolved. The germline gives CDR1 SQVTM, CDR2 ANQGSEA. Trimming removed 7 bases from V and 1 base from J, with 17 bases in between. The CDR3 runs 15 residues. Here the CDR3 DNA reads TGCAGCGGACGAACCGGGCCTGGGGCCAAAAACATTCAGTACTTC. Its translation is CSGRTGPGAKNIQYF.

Ten or more counts support this clonotype. The rearrangement joins TRBV3-1 to TRBJ2-7; D may be TRBD1 (6 bases). The CDR3 spans 14 residues. Germline CDR1 and CDR2: LGHDT and YNNKEL (reference sequence). The V end lost 2 bases, the J end lost 0 bases, and 8 bases lay between the germline ends. The CDR3 protein is CASSQTGTSYEQYF. CDR3 nucleotides: TGTGCCAGCAGCCAAACAGGGACCTCCTACGAGCAGTACTTC.

The chain recombines TRBV18 with TRBJ1-4; unclear D gene. Trimming took 3 bases from V and 0 from J, leaving 11 bases between them. The V gene's germline CDR1 is KGHSH and CDR2 LQKENI. The CDR3 has 16 residues. The CDR3, as DNA: TGTGCCAGCTCACCTACCGCGGTTGCAACTAATGAAAAACTGTTTTTT. Protein sequence: CASSPTAVATNEKLFF.

The gene calls are TRBV25-1 and TRBJ2-1, with D unclear. Germline V gene data show CDR1 as MGHDK and CDR2 as SYGVNS. Between the trimmed V and J ends, which lost 3 bases and 6 bases, there was a span of 12 bases. The length of the CDR3 is 14 residues. CDR3: CASSEARVANEQFF. The CDR3 DNA is TGTGCCAGCAGTGAGGCTCGGGTTGCCAATGAGCAGTTCTTC.

This clonotype was counted ten times or more. The germline gene is not matched at one end of the junction; a read error may be the cause. The J gene is TRBJ2-7, the V gene TRBV20-1; D not resolved. The CDR3 loop spans 13 amino acids. Germline values: CDR1 DFQATT, CDR2 SNEGSKA (reference sequence). CDR3 region: CSAAQPGSDEQYF. As DNA, the CDR3 is TGCAGTGCCGCTCAGCCAGGCTCCGACGAGCAGTACTTC.

Note on this clonotype: A much larger clone differs by one base, so this may be a read error. J is TRBJ2-3 and V is TRBV18, with D tentatively TRBD1 (6 bases). TRBJ1-5 matches the DNA end more closely, so the J call is doubtful. The germline CDR1 and CDR2 sequences are KGHSH and LQKENI. This CDR3 is built from 14 residues. The CDR3: CASSPPGASDTQHF. CDR3 bases: TGTGCCAGCTCACCCCCGGGGGCCTCAGATACGCAGCATTTT.

This clonotype was seen at least ten times. The V call is TRBV11-1, the J call TRBJ2-1; 7 bases agree with TRBD2. The trim removed 5 bases at V and 4 bases at J, leaving 8 bases unmatched. The CDR3 spans 15 residues. CDR1 SGHAT and CDR2 FQDESV come from the germline V gene (reference sequence). The CDR3 reads CASSPPGLKYNEQFF. The CDR3 nucleotides are TGTGCCAGCAGCCCCCCGGGACTAAAATACAATGAGCAGTTCTTC.

In its sample, this clonotype was seen many times. V gene TRBV19 combines with J gene TRBJ2-7; D is perhaps TRBD1 (5 bases). V lost 6 bases and J lost 2, with 11 bases in between. The CDR3 spans 13 residues. Germline loops: CDR1 LNHDA, CDR2 SQIVND (reference sequence). The CDR3, as DNA: TGTGCCAGTAGAGCGAAGGGGCCCTACGAGCAGTACTTC. Translating it yields CASRAKGPYEQYF.

This clonotype was observed a handful of times. This chain links TRBV14 with TRBJ2-7; TRBD2 aligns across 7 bases. The CDR3 has 17 residues. The V and J ends lost 0 bases and 2 bases, in that order; junction bases with no gene match: 10. CDR1 and CDR2 (germline): SGHDN, FVKESK. The CDR3 coding sequence is TGTGCCAGCAGCCAAGATCGCGGAACAGGACTAGCCTACGAGCAGTACTTC. Its protein product is CASSQDRGTGLAYEQYF.

With regard to this clonotype: A read error may be the cause here, since a much bigger clone is one base away. V usage is TRBV5-1 and J usage is TRBJ2-5; either TRBD1 or TRBD2 may fit D (5 bases each). Germline loops: CDR1 SGHRS, CDR2 YFSETQ. The CDR3 contains 15 residues. The CDR3 region has the DNA TGCGCCAGCAGCTTGGGTGAGGGGAACCAAGAGACCCCGTACTTC. Amino acid sequence: CASSLGEGNQETPYF.

The chain employs TRBV28 and TRBJ2-6; 11 nucleotides align to TRBD2. Trimming cost V 5 bases and J 0 bases; bases outside gene matches: 6. The length of the CDR3 is 18 residues. The germline gives CDR1 MDHEN, CDR2 SYDVKM. The CDR3 loop reads CASSPKLAGVSGANVLTF. The CDR3 bases are TGTGCCAGCAGTCCAAAACTAGCGGGAGTCTCTGGGGCCAACGTCCTGACTTTC.

This clonotype has more than one count but fewer than ten. The V gene is TRBV4-1, the J gene TRBJ2-5, with D possibly TRBD2 on 6 matching bases. CDR3 length equals 17 residues. Trimming stripped 0 bases from V and 2 bases from J, with 16 bases between. Per germline, CDR1 MGHRA and CDR2 YSYEKL. CDR3 protein: CASSQEGWGVGQETQYF. In DNA, the CDR3 is TGCGCCAGCAGCCAAGAGGGTTGGGGGGTTGGGCAAGAGACCCAGTACTTC.

Note on this clonotype: One base away lies a much larger clone, so this may be a sequencing read error. The J gene is TRBJ2-2, the V gene TRBV3-1; D remains unclear. Germline assignment: CDR1 LGHDT and CDR2 YNNKEL (reference sequence). The CDR3 has 17 residues. Trimming removed 4 bases from V and 1 base from J, with 16 bases in between. In DNA form, the CDR3 reads TGTGCCAGCAGCCTTAGACGGGCGGCTATGAACACCGGGGAGCTGTTTTTT. Its translation: CASSLRRAAMNTGELFF.

The rearrangement links TRBV2 to TRBJ2-5; either TRBD1 or TRBD2 may supply D (5 bases each). V shed 4 bases and J shed 2 bases, with 11 bases lying between them. The germline gives CDR1 SNHLY, CDR2 FYNNEI. The CDR3 is 14 residues long. For the CDR3, the DNA is TGTGCCAGCAGTGGACGCAGGGAGCAAGAGACCCAGTACTTC. It specifies CASSGRREQETQYF.

This clonotype was found a few times. V is TRBV20-1 and J is TRBJ2-7, with a weak D call TRBD2 (6 bases). Germline V gene sequence: CDR1 DFQATT, CDR2 SNEGSKA (reference sequence). CDR3 length: 15 amino acids. The V end was cut by 0 bases, the J end by 3 bases, with 15 bases between. The CDR3 bases are TGCAGTGCTAGAGACCTGGGCAGGGAGGACTACGAGCAGTACTTC. It is translated as CSARDLGREDYEQYF.

This clonotype was seen repeatedly, ten times or more. This CDR3 reads CASSPSGLAVNTDTQYF. The DNA of the CDR3 is TGTGCCAGCAGCCCCTCGGGACTAGCGGTAAACACAGATACGCAGTATTTT. The chain employs TRBV7-2 and TRBJ2-3, with 11 bases lining up with TRBD2. Germline lookup yields CDR1 SGHTA and CDR2 FQGNSA. The length of the CDR3 is 17 residues. The J segment lost 2 bases and the V segment lost 5 bases, leaving 9 bases of the junction unmatched.